Each of the 25 T cell receptor beta chains below was sequenced from the same sample in a study of OX40 agonist ivuxolimab in advanced cancers. The protocol was immunoSEQ multiplex PCR, while the TCRdb copy is restricted to in-frame clones and leaves out a portion. The sample holds under 95,000 clones, about 82% seen once. The material was CD4+ or CD8+ T cells sorted from blood, obtained in a trial of the OX40 agonist ivuxolimab. Every receptor here comes from an adult with an advanced solid tumor such as melanoma, head and neck, liver or kidney cancer.

The chain couples TRBV5-1 to TRBJ2-1; D tentatively reads TRBD1 or TRBD2 (6 bases each). V was trimmed by 7 bases and J by 5 bases, leaving 13 bases between them. This CDR3 comprises 13 residues. CDR1 SGHRS and CDR2 YFSETQ come from the germline V gene. The CDR3 DNA sequence: TGCGCCAGCTCCCGAGGGGGGAACAATGAGCAGTTCTTC. Translating it yields CASSRGGNNEQFF.

V is TRBV5-8 and J is TRBJ1-2, with 10 nucleotides matching TRBD1. The J segment lost 6 bases and the V segment lost 3 bases, leaving 2 bases of the junction unmatched. Per germline, CDR1 SGHTS and CDR2 YDEGEE. The CDR3 extends over 13 amino acids. CDR3 DNA sequence: TGTGCCAGCAGCTGGGACAGGGGTGATGGCTACACCTTC. Translated, it gives CASSWDRGDGYTF. The full variable domain, with the rest looked up from reference TRBV5-8 and TRBJ1-2, is EAGVTQSPTHLIKTRGQQATLRCSPISGHTSVYWYQQALGLGLQFLLWYDEGEERNRGNFPPRFSGRQFPNYSSELNVNALELEDSALYLCASSWDRGDGYTFGSGTRLTVV.

The chain employs TRBV6-5 and TRBJ1-1; D is unclear. With 6 bases removed from V and 1 base from J, the gap between germline ends came to 12 bases. Germline V gives CDR1 MNHEY, CDR2 SVGAGI. This CDR3 has 14 amino acids. CDR3 protein: CASRVERENTEAFF. The CDR3, as DNA: TGTGCCAGCAGGGTGGAGAGGGAGAACACTGAAGCTTTCTTT.

This clone has just a few counts. The CDR3 here is CASSESGLARNEQFF. CDR3 DNA sequence: TGTGCCAGCAGCGAGTCCGGACTAGCGAGGAATGAGCAGTTCTTC. The chain combines TRBV9 with TRBJ2-1; 9 nucleotides align to TRBD2. This CDR3 contains 15 residues. Germline loops: CDR1 SGDLS, CDR2 YYNGEE. V dropped 3 bases and J dropped 7; count of bases not matched to a gene: 8.

The chain is built from TRBV6-5 and TRBJ1-6, with D perhaps TRBD1 (6 bases). Trimming took 6 bases from V and 6 from J, leaving 12 bases between them. Germline CDR1 and CDR2: MNHEY and SVGAGI. The CDR3 totals 14 residues. The CDR3 coding sequence is TGTGCCAGCAGCCTTAGGGGGAGTAATTCACCCCTCCACTTT. This encodes CASSLRGSNSPLHF.

This chain joins TRBV5-1 and TRBJ1-5, with D possibly TRBD1 on 6 matching bases. Trimming took 0 bases from V and 4 from J, leaving 11 bases between them. Germline CDR1 is SGHRS and CDR2 is YFSETQ. The length of the CDR3 is 15 residues. DNA for the CDR3: TGCGCCAGCAGCTTGGAGGGGGGAAGGAATCAGCCCCAGCATTTT. This sequence encodes CASSLEGGRNQPQHF.

V gene TRBV27 combines with J gene TRBJ2-3; 8 bases align to TRBD2. Losses at the gene ends were 5 bases for V and 4 bases for J; bases not matched to a gene: 5. Germline V gives CDR1 MNHEY, CDR2 SMNVEV (reference sequence). This CDR3 contains 14 residues. The CDR3 DNA reads TGTGCCAGCAGTGATAAGCGGGGGTCAGATACGCAGTATTTT. It translates to CASSDKRGSDTQYF.

The chain employs TRBV15 and TRBJ2-3, with unresolved D. V dropped 5 bases and J dropped 0 bases, with 15 bases sitting between them. Germline V gene sequence: CDR1 LNHNV, CDR2 YYDKDF (reference sequence). This CDR3 comprises 16 residues. The CDR3 coding sequence is TGTGCCACCAGCCCCATGGGGAAAACTAGCACAGATACGCAGTATTTT. This sequence encodes CATSPMGKTSTDTQYF.

V usage is TRBV9 and J usage is TRBJ1-2, with D possibly matching TRBD1 (5 bases). Germline CDR1 reads SGDLS; CDR2 reads YYNGEE. The length of the CDR3 is 13 residues. V lost 4 bases, J lost 2 bases, and 9 bases lay in between. CDR3: CASSLKGNYGYTF. The CDR3 DNA reads TGTGCCAGCAGCCTCAAGGGGAACTATGGCTACACCTTC.

The rearrangement uses TRBV2 and TRBJ1-2, with D uncertain. Germline V gene sequence: CDR1 SNHLY, CDR2 FYNNEI. V was clipped by 4 bases and J by 13 bases, with 19 bases between them. The CDR3 has 13 amino acids. CDR3: CASSADVGPGGTF. CDR3 DNA sequence: TGTGCCAGCAGTGCGGACGTTGGGCCGGGTGGCACCTTC. Together with reference TRBV2 and TRBJ1-2, the CDR3 gives the full variable domain: EPEVTQTPSHQVTQMGQEVILRCVPISNHLYFYWYRQILGQKVEFLVSFYNNEISEKSEIFDDQFSVERPDGSNFTLKIRSTKLEDSAMYFCASSADVGPGGTFGSGTRLTVV.

The chain employs TRBV6-5 and TRBJ1-1; D call uncertain. The germline V gene has CDR1 MNHEY and CDR2 SVGAGI. The CDR3 has 11 amino acids. V was shortened by 6 bases and J by 2 bases, with 4 bases between the two germline ends. CDR3 loop: CASRINTEAFF. CDR3 in DNA: TGTGCCAGCAGGATTAACACTGAAGCTTTCTTT.

This chain joins TRBV10-3 and TRBJ1-2, with TRBD1 as a possible D gene (5 bases). V lost 6 bases and J 4 bases, leaving 6 bases between the germline ends. The CDR3 covers 11 residues. Per the germline V gene, CDR1 is ENHRY and CDR2 is SYGVKD. The DNA for the CDR3 is TGTGCCATCAGCGACAGCTATGGCTACACCTTC. Amino acids: CAISDSYGYTF.

The chain uses TRBV5-1 and TRBJ1-1; no firm D call. V was trimmed by 4 bases and J by 3 bases, leaving 16 bases between them. Germline V gives CDR1 SGHRS, CDR2 YFSETQ. This CDR3 is built from 15 residues. The CDR3 here is CASSEFAGLDTEAFF. In DNA, the CDR3 is TGCGCCAGCAGCGAATTCGCAGGCCTTGACACTGAAGCTTTCTTT.

This chain connects TRBV30 to TRBJ1-4; TRBD1 is a possible D gene (5 bases). This CDR3 has 14 amino acids. The ends were cut back, 5 bases at V and 7 bases at J, with 17 bases in the middle. CDR1 GTSNPN and CDR2 SVGIG come from the germline V gene (reference sequence). DNA for the CDR3: TGTGCCTGGGGCGCCGGGGCCGCGGGTGAAAAACTGTTTTTT. It is translated as CAWGAGAAGEKLFF.

This chain links TRBV7-2 with TRBJ1-1, with TRBD1 identical over 9 bases. This CDR3 spans 16 amino acids. V was clipped by 5 bases and J by 4 bases; unmatched bases: 11. Germline V gives CDR1 SGHTA, CDR2 FQGNSA. CDR3 sequence reads: CASSKTGGLSVTEAFF. CDR3 DNA sequence: TGTGCCAGCAGCAAAACAGGGGGCCTAAGTGTCACTGAAGCTTTCTTT.

The genes are TRBV7-8 and TRBJ2-1; D unresolved. The germline CDR1 and CDR2 sequences are SGHVS and FQNEAQ. Deletions cut 5 bases from V and 0 bases from J, with 14 bases between. This CDR3 is built from 16 residues. CDR3 region: CASSRRPEPSYNEQFF. In nucleotides, the CDR3 is TGTGCCAGCAGCAGGCGCCCGGAGCCCTCCTACAATGAGCAGTTCTTC.

The V gene is TRBV18, the J gene TRBJ1-1; the D is unclear. CDR3 length equals 15 residues. Trimming took 2 bases from V and 5 from J, leaving 15 bases between them. In germline, CDR1 is KGHSH, CDR2 LQKENI. The DNA for the CDR3 is TGTGCCAGCTCACCATCATTAGGGTATGGAACTGAAGCTTTCTTT. Amino acids: CASSPSLGYGTEAFF.

The chain combines TRBV30 with TRBJ1-5, with 7 bases aligning to TRBD1. The CDR3 has 14 residues. V lost 0 bases and J lost 4; bases outside the gene matches: 3. The germline gives CDR1 GTSNPN, CDR2 SVGIG (reference sequence). CDR3 DNA sequence: TGTGCCTGGAGTGTACGCAGGGGGAATCAGCCCCAGCATTTT. Translating it yields CAWSVRRGNQPQHF.

This chain connects TRBV18 to TRBJ2-3; tentatively, D is TRBD2 (6 bases). Germline loops: CDR1 KGHSH, CDR2 LQKENI. The CDR3 has 13 residues. The V and J ends lost 0 bases and 6 bases respectively, with 7 bases between them. CDR3 in DNA: TGTGCCAGCTCACCACCGGGGAGGGATACGCAGTATTTT. Translation: CASSPPGRDTQYF.

In this sample, this clone turned up once. The rearrangement uses TRBV7-3 and TRBJ1-1; D perhaps matches TRBD1 (6 bases). The CDR3 contains 14 residues. V was cut by 5 bases and J by 7 bases, with 17 bases left in between. CDR1 SGHTA and CDR2 FQGTGA come from the germline V gene. CDR3 DNA sequence: TGTGCCAGCAGCGGCGGACAGCGCCTCAGTGAAGCTTTCTTT. Translated, it gives CASSGGQRLSEAFF.

CDR3 sequence reads: CASRDRISYEQYF. The CDR3 bases are TGTGCCAGCAGGGACAGGATCTCCTACGAGCAGTACTTC. The rearrangement joins TRBV5-4 to TRBJ2-7; 7 nucleotides align to TRBD1. Germline lookup yields CDR1 SGHNT and CDR2 YYREEE (reference sequence). This CDR3 comprises 13 residues. Trimming removed 5 bases from V and 0 bases from J; junction bases left unmatched: 2.

The rearrangement links TRBV7-2 to TRBJ2-3; TRBD1 matches at 7 bases. The trim removed 3 bases at V and 2 bases at J, leaving 2 bases unmatched. The V gene's germline CDR1 is SGHTA and CDR2 FQGNSA. The CDR3 loop spans 14 amino acids. Written as DNA, the CDR3 is TGTGCCAGCAGCTTCGGACAGGCCACAGATACGCAGTATTTT. Translation gives CASSFGQATDTQYF.

V usage is TRBV5-1 and J usage is TRBJ2-5; perhaps D is TRBD1 or TRBD2 (7 bases each). The CDR3 extends over 14 amino acids. The V gene's germline CDR1 is SGHRS and CDR2 YFSETQ. V lost 2 bases to trimming and J lost 3 bases, with 11 bases between them. In DNA form, the CDR3 reads TGCGCCAGCAGCTTCTCAGGGGGGGAAGAGACCCAGTACTTC. Residues: CASSFSGGEETQYF.

The chain uses TRBV4-1 and TRBJ1-5; maybe TRBD1 (5 bases). V was cut by 1 base and J by 5 bases, with 15 bases left in between. The CDR3 contains 16 residues. Germline loops: CDR1 MGHRA, CDR2 YSYEKL. CDR3 nucleotide sequence: TGCGCCAGCAGCCAAGGCTGGGAAGGGGCGGATCAGCCCCAGCATTTT. Its translation: CASSQGWEGADQPQHF.

The V and J genes are TRBV5-1 and TRBJ2-5; no reliable D call. Trimming shortened V by 4 bases and J by 7 bases, and 17 bases separated the two germline ends. The CDR3 runs 14 residues. From germline, CDR1 is SGHRS and CDR2 YFSETQ. In DNA, the CDR3 is TGCGCCAGCAGCCCCCTGGTCTCCCCCGGGACCCAGTACTTC. Its protein is CASSPLVSPGTQYF.